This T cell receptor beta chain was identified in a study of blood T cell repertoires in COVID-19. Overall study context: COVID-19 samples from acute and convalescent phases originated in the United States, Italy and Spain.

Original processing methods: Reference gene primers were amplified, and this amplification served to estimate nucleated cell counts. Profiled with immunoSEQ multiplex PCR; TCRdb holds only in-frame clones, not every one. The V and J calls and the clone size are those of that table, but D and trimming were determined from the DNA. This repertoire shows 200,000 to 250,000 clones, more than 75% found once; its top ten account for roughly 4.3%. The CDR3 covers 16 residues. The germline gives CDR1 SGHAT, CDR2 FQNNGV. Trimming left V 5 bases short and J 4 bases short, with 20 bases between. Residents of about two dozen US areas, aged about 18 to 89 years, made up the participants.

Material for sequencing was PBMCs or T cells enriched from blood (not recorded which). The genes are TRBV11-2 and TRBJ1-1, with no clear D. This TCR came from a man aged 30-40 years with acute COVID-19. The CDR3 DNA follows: TGTGCCAGCAGCCAGAGGCCCCACGGGGAAGGCACTGAAGCTTTCTTT. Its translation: CASSQRPHGEGTEAFF.